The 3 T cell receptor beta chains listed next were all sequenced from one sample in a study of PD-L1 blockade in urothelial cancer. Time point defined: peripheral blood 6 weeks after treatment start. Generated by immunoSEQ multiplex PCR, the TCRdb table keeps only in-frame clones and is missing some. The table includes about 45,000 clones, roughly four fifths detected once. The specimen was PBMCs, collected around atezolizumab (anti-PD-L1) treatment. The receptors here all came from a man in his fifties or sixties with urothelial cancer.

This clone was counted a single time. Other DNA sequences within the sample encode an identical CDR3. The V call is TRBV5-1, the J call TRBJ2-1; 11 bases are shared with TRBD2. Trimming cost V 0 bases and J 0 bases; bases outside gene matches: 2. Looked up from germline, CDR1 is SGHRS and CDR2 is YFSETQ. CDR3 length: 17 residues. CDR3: CASSLGLAGNSYNEQFF. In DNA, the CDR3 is TGCGCCAGCAGCTTGGGACTAGCGGGGAACTCCTACAATGAGCAGTTCTTC.

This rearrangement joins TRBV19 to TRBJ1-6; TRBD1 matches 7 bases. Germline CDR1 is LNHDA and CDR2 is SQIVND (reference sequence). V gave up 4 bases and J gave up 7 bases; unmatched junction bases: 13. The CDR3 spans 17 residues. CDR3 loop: CASSKLPGTEVNSPLHF. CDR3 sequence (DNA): TGTGCCAGTAGTAAACTTCCGGGGACAGAAGTCAATTCACCCCTCCACTTT.

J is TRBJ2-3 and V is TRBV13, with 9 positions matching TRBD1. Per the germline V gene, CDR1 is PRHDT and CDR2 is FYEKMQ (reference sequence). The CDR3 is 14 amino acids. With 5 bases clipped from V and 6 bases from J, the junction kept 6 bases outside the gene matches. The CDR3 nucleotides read TGTGCCAGCAGCGGGGGGACAGGGAGGGATACGCAGTATTTT. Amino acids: CASSGGTGRDTQYF.